Listed below are T cell receptor beta chains from one sample, sequenced in a study of T cell repertoires in cytomegalovirus infection. No antigens are known for them. MiXCR, run by TCRdb on the reads, gives a single entry per CDR3 protein. The table lists approximately 150,000 distinct CDR3 sequences, roughly a fifth of them singletons. This specimen consisted of CD8+ T cells from cultured PBMCs, obtained from culture after CMV antigen stimulation. These receptors were collected from a human donor in good health (CMV status not recorded). Some clones in this sample may be carry-over from other donors' samples. CDR3s include the opening cysteine and the closing phenylalanine or tryptophan. The D gene is left open where the match is weak. Size is stated for part of the rows, as once, few or many counts, or as a class when the clone is expanded.

j_gene,d_gene,v_gene,abundance,CDR3nt,CDR3aa
TRBJ1-1,-,TRBV7-9,-,TGTGCCAGCATTAAAGGGGGGAGGACTGAAGCTTTCTTT,CASIKGGRTEAFF
TRBJ1-1,-,TRBV19,few,TGTGCCAGTACCCCCAGGACGGAGCTGAACACTGAAGCTTTCTTT,CASTPRTELNTEAFF
TRBJ1-4,-,TRBV6-1,few,TGTGCCAGCAGTGCCTCTCGACAGGCCGCCTTTGAAAAACTGTTTTTT,CASSASRQAAFEKLFF
TRBJ1-6,-,TRBV6-5,-,TGTGCCAGCAGTGCGGCGGATCTTTCACCCCTCCACTTT,CASSAADLSPLHF
TRBJ2-6,-,TRBV7-9,few,TGTGCCAGCAGCTCCCCGGGTCTTGGGGCCAACGTCCTGACTTTC,CASSSPGLGANVLTF
TRBJ2-3,TRBD2,TRBV11-2,few,TGTGCCAGCAGCTTAAGACATAGCGGGGGGAGCACAGATACGCAGTATTTT,CASSLRHSGGSTDTQYF
TRBJ1-2,-,TRBV7-8,-,TGTGCCAGCAGCTCCACGCGGGCACAGGGTATCAACACGCTTTATGGCTACACCTTC,CASSSTRAQGINTLYGYTF
TRBJ2-6,-,TRBV7-8,few,TGTGCCAGCAGCTTTTTACAGGGCTCTGGGGCCAACGTCCTGACTTTC,CASSFLQGSGANVLTF
TRBJ2-7,TRBD2,TRBV6-2/TRBV6-3,-,TGTGCCAGCAGTTACTCGATACTAGCGGGCGGCTACGAGCAGTACTTC,CASSYSILAGGYEQYF
TRBJ1-1,TRBD1,TRBV19,-,TGTGCCAGTAGTATTGGGCGGACAGGGGGCCCTATGAACACTGAAGCTTTCTTT,CASSIGRTGGPMNTEAFF
TRBJ2-1,TRBD1,TRBV4-2,few,TGTGCCAGCAGCCATCCCCTCGGCCCGGGACAGGGGAAATCCTACAATGAGCAGTTCTTC,CASSHPLGPGQGKSYNEQFF
TRBJ2-7,-,TRBV10-3,few,TGTGCCATCGGGCAGGGGGGTTACGAGCAGTACTTC,CAIGQGGYEQYF
TRBJ1-4,-,TRBV12-3/TRBV12-4,-,TGTGCCAGCAGCGGAGACAGCTATAATGAAAAACTGTTTTTT,CASSGDSYNEKLFF
TRBJ2-7,-,TRBV7-2,-,TGTGCCAGCAGCTTAGTGACCTACGAGCAGTACTTC,CASSLVTYEQYF
TRBJ2-7,-,TRBV4-3,-,TGCGCCAGCAGCCAAGATCGTACACACGAGCAGTACTTC,CASSQDRTHEQYF
TRBJ2-2,-,TRBV6-5,-,TGTGCCAGCAGTTACCTTGTCCGTTTGGTAGCCACCGGGGAGCTGTTTTTT,CASSYLVRLVATGELFF